This T cell receptor beta chain emerged from a study of blood T cell repertoires in COVID-19. Turning to the study itself: Acute and convalescent COVID-19 samples came from the United States, Italy and Spain.

The CDR3 has 16 amino acids. The V gene's germline CDR1 is MGHRA and CDR2 YSYEKL. As for this clone: An end of the junction differs from the germline gene, which may be a read error.

The data were produced by immunoSEQ multiplex PCR, yet TCRdb's version contains in-frame clones alone and is incomplete. In the table there are 50,000 to 75,000 clones, 91% of which are singletons. This sequence originates from a human donor in a cohort sampled during active COVID-19. The sample was peripheral blood. The chain has TRBV4-1 and TRBJ1-2; 7 positions match TRBD1. CDR3 in amino acids: CASSQGSPGTAFASGF. In nucleotides, the CDR3 is TGCGCCAGCAGCCAGGGGTCTCCGGGGACAGCGTTTGCCTCGGGATTC.